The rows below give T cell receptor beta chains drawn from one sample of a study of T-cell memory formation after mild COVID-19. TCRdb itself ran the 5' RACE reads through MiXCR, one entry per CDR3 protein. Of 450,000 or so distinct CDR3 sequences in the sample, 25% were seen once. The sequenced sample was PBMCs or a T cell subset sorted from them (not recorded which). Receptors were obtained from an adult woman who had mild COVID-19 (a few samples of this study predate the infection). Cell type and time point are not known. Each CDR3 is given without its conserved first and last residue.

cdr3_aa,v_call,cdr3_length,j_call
ASSDGVSEKLF,TRBV2,11,TRBJ1-4
ASSSRRLGLAKNIQY,TRBV5-1,15,TRBJ2-4
ASSRTGAEEQY,TRBV5-1,11,TRBJ2-7
ASSQEGTFNSPLH,TRBV14,13,TRBJ1-6
ASSSGQLDYGYT,TRBV5-4,12,TRBJ1-2
SVSGTGNSYEQY,TRBV29-1,12,TRBJ2-7
ASSRQNRPYAPSSYEQY,TRBV5-5,17,TRBJ2-7
ATSVGTSGRHYEQY,TRBV24-1,14,TRBJ2-7
ASSLESVLLNYGYT,TRBV12-3/TRBV12-4,14,TRBJ1-2
SAPQGEHYGYT,TRBV29-1,11,TRBJ1-2
ASSLAGGMEAF,TRBV27,11,TRBJ1-1
ASSLGTGYEQY,TRBV7-9,11,TRBJ2-7
ASSFGSRGTDTQY,TRBV5-6,13,TRBJ2-3
ATSRGKGTQYNEQF,TRBV15,14,TRBJ2-1
ASSPQTTGTYGYT,TRBV4-1,13,TRBJ1-2
ASSQGGLATEETQY,TRBV3-1,14,TRBJ2-5
ASSSGRTPPEAF,TRBV7-9,12,TRBJ1-1
ASSLEPAGVNVEQF,TRBV11-3,14,TRBJ2-1
SARTGGSGYNEQF,TRBV20-1,13,TRBJ2-1
ASSRTPLTGQGPYEQY,TRBV4-1,16,TRBJ2-7
SAWTSGRWETQY,TRBV20-1,12,TRBJ2-5
ASRQGPEGYT,TRBV2,10,TRBJ1-2
ASQKAGGTIEQY,TRBV6-2/TRBV6-3,12,TRBJ2-7
ASSFSSGRAKTQY,TRBV12-3/TRBV12-4,13,TRBJ2-5
ASSLVGQGYTDTQY,TRBV11-2,14,TRBJ2-3
ASSLVIGTYEQY,TRBV7-2,12,TRBJ2-7
ASSKRYWGSGDEQF,TRBV21-1,14,TRBJ2-1
ASSSRNEYGYT,TRBV7-9,11,TRBJ1-2
ASSLVWDEQF,TRBV5-6,10,TRBJ2-1
ASSSGGPVDTQY,TRBV5-1,12,TRBJ2-3
ASSLTPGLAAVDTQY,TRBV7-3,15,TRBJ2-3